These 31 T cell receptor beta chains share one sample of origin, sequenced in a study of T-cell memory formation after mild COVID-19 listed by TCRdb under 2021. The library was produced with 5' RACE. The instrument given in TCRdb is Illumina NovaSeq 6000. In TCRdb, the public reads were trimmed at Q25 with fastp and aligned with MiXCR, with productive beta chains retained. Entries are consolidated by CDR3 protein sequence, retaining the most common genes and DNA. The sample table contains roughly 510,000 distinct CDR3 sequences; only one count was recorded for roughly 17% of them. The ten largest clones add up to about 7.5% of the sample. The sequenced sample consisted of PBMCs or a T cell subset sorted from them (not recorded which). The receptors shown here come from an adult woman who had mild COVID-19 (a few samples of this study predate the infection). The sample titles of this study are shuffled in the database, so cell type and time point are left out; the donor was told from shared clones.

This clonotype was picked up a small number of times. This rearrangement joins TRBV4-2 to TRBJ2-3; 8 positions agree with TRBD2. This CDR3 has 16 residues. V lost 0 bases, J lost 4 bases, and 6 bases stayed unmatched. Per germline, CDR1 LGHNA and CDR2 YNFKEQ. The CDR3 protein is CASSQDMSGGADTQYF. In DNA form, the CDR3 reads TGTGCCAGCAGCCAAGATATGAGCGGGGGAGCAGATACGCAGTATTTT.

This clonotype has a handful of counts. V is TRBV7-2 and J is TRBJ1-5; D is ambiguous. Germline V gives CDR1 SGHTA, CDR2 FQGNSA. V gave up 5 bases and J gave up 7 bases, with 18 bases separating them. CDR3 length equals 15 residues. The DNA of the CDR3 is TGTGCCAGCAGCCCCAGGACGGACGTGGTACAGCCCCAGCATTTT. It specifies CASSPRTDVVQPQHF.

Here the CDR3 DNA reads TGTGCCAGCATCCCGGGACAGGGGAGCTCCTACGAGCAGTACTTC. It encodes CASIPGQGSSYEQYF. The V gene is TRBV6-1, the J gene TRBJ2-7; 10 positions agree with TRBD1. V dropped 7 bases and J dropped 0; count of bases not matched to a gene: 6. Per germline, CDR1 MNHNS and CDR2 SASEGT. This CDR3 has 15 amino acids.

V and J are TRBV12-3 or TRBV12-4 and TRBJ2-3; the D is unclear. The V end lost 7 bases, the J end lost 4 bases, and 6 bases lay between the germline ends. This CDR3 comprises 11 residues. CDR3 nucleotide sequence: TGTGCCAGCACGATTTCAGATACGCAGTATTTT. It yields the protein CASTISDTQYF.

CDR3 sequence (DNA): TGCAGCGTTGTCCAGGGGGCATGGACTGAAGCTTTCTTT. As protein: CSVVQGAWTEAFF. The chain recombines TRBV29-1 with TRBJ1-1; 8 bases are shared with TRBD1. Looked up from germline, CDR1 is SQVTM and CDR2 is ANQGSEA. This CDR3 contains 13 residues. The ends lost 4 bases at V and 5 bases at J; junction bases unmatched: 6.

The chain combines TRBV24-1 with TRBJ2-2; D is ambiguous. The CDR3 length is 16 residues. V shed 1 base and J shed 0 bases, with 8 bases lying between them. Per the germline V gene, CDR1 is KGHDR and CDR2 is SFDVKD. CDR3 sequence (DNA): TGTGCCACCAGTGATTTCGCTAGATCGAACACCGGGGAGCTGTTTTTT. The encoded protein is CATSDFARSNTGELFF.

This clonotype was seen only a few times. This chain joins TRBV27 and TRBJ1-2; TRBD1 is a possible D gene (5 bases). Germline V gene lookup returns CDR1 MNHEY and CDR2 SMNVEV (reference sequence). The CDR3 has 14 residues. V was cut by 2 bases and J by 4 bases, with 11 bases left in between. The CDR3 DNA is TGTGCCAGCAGTTTAAAATTGGGGGGCTATGGCTACACCTTC. Translating it yields CASSLKLGGYGYTF.

This clonotype has just a few counts. The chain joins TRBV9 to TRBJ2-7; D may be TRBD1 (6 bases). V dropped 2 bases and J dropped 6 bases, with 12 bases sitting between them. The germline CDR1 and CDR2 sequences are SGDLS and YYNGEE. The CDR3 extends over 13 amino acids. CDR3 loop: CASSVVQGSEQYF. In DNA, the CDR3 is TGTGCCAGCAGCGTCGTACAGGGCTCCGAGCAGTACTTC.

This clonotype came up a few times. The chain joins TRBV5-1 to TRBJ2-1; TRBD2 aligns across 10 bases. The CDR3 is made up of 14 amino acids. V lost 4 bases to trimming and J lost 3 bases; unmatched junction nucleotides: 1. CDR1 and CDR2 (germline): SGHRS, YFSETQ. The DNA of the CDR3 is TGCGCCAGCAGCGGGACTAGCGACTACAATGAGCAGTTCTTC. Translation gives CASSGTSDYNEQFF.

The genes are TRBV9 and TRBJ1-1; no reliable D call. From germline, CDR1 is SGDLS and CDR2 YYNGEE. The length of the CDR3 is 15 residues. V dropped 0 bases and J dropped 0 bases, with 9 bases sitting between them. The CDR3 sequence: CASSVAADMNTEAFF. CDR3 DNA sequence: TGTGCCAGCAGCGTAGCAGCAGACATGAACACTGAAGCTTTCTTT.

The V call is TRBV24-1, the J call TRBJ2-3; D not certain. The CDR3 extends over 16 amino acids. V dropped 3 bases and J dropped 0 bases, with 12 bases sitting between them. CDR1 is KGHDR, CDR2 SFDVKD, per germline. The CDR3 nucleotides are TGTGCCACCAGTGATCCTCTATCTCCTAGCACAGATACGCAGTATTTT. It encodes CATSDPLSPSTDTQYF.

This clonotype showed up just a few times. The rearrangement uses TRBV4-2 and TRBJ2-3; TRBD2 aligns across 10 bases. The CDR3 loop spans 14 amino acids. V gave up 5 bases and J gave up 4 bases; unmatched junction bases: 3. Germline loops: CDR1 LGHNA, CDR2 YNFKEQ. Here the CDR3 reads CASSSSGGSDTQYF. CDR3 nucleotides: TGTGCCAGCAGCTCTAGCGGGGGTTCAGATACGCAGTATTTT.

J is TRBJ2-1 and V is TRBV2; tentative D call: TRBD1 (6 bases). The CDR3 spans 15 residues. Germline-derived CDR1 and CDR2 are SNHLY and FYNNEI. The V end was cut by 10 bases, the J end by 4 bases, with 20 bases between. The CDR3 DNA reads TGTGCCATCCGGGCGGGTGGGACACCATACAATGAGCAGTTCTTC. Encoded protein: CAIRAGGTPYNEQFF.

This clonotype has only a few counts. The rearrangement joins TRBV15 to TRBJ2-7; 8 bases fit TRBD1. Looked up from germline, CDR1 is LNHNV and CDR2 is YYDKDF (reference sequence). The trim removed 0 bases at V and 4 bases at J, leaving 8 bases unmatched. There are 16 residues in the CDR3. Written as DNA, the CDR3 is TGTGCCACCAGCAGAGAATTGGGACAGGCAGGATACGAGCAGTACTTC. Amino acid sequence: CATSRELGQAGYEQYF.

This clonotype appeared many times. V gene TRBV7-9 combines with J gene TRBJ2-3; TRBD2 agrees at 7 bases. The germline CDR1 and CDR2 sequences are SEHNR and FQNEAQ (reference sequence). The V segment lost 5 bases and the J segment 0 bases; nucleotides outside the gene matches: 8. The CDR3 contains 16 residues. In DNA, the CDR3 is TGTGCCAGCAGCCTTCTCACGGGGGGAAGCACAGATACGCAGTATTTT. This gives the protein CASSLLTGGSTDTQYF.

The chain links TRBV9 to TRBJ2-3; a weak D match, TRBD2 (6 bases). Looked up from germline, CDR1 is SGDLS and CDR2 is YYNGEE. The CDR3 runs 14 residues. Trimming pared 3 bases from V and 5 bases from J, leaving 13 bases between. In nucleotides, the CDR3 is TGTGCCAGCAGCGCGACTAGTGGAGGAGATACGCAGTATTTT. Amino acid sequence: CASSATSGGDTQYF.

This clonotype was observed a handful of times. This chain joins TRBV7-2 and TRBJ1-2; no clear D gene. The CDR3 is made up of 14 amino acids. The germline V gene encodes CDR1 SGHTA and CDR2 FQGNSA. The V and J ends lost 1 base and 5 bases respectively, with 11 bases between them. The CDR3 reads CASSLGQDGYGYTF. The CDR3, as DNA: TGTGCCAGCAGCTTAGGGCAGGATGGGTATGGCTACACCTTC.

The chain's CDR3 is CATSTYGDYSFLDEQYF. The CDR3 region has the DNA TGTGCCACCAGCACTTACGGGGACTACAGTTTCCTCGACGAGCAGTACTTC. This sequence joins TRBV15 and TRBJ2-7; 7 bases align to TRBD2. The CDR3 loop spans 17 amino acids. Germline V gene data show CDR1 as LNHNV and CDR2 as YYDKDF (reference sequence). Germline trimming cut 4 bases from V and 5 bases from J; bases unmatched to any gene: 17.

The chain is built from TRBV7-6 and TRBJ1-1; D is perhaps TRBD1 (6 bases). Germline values: CDR1 SGHVS, CDR2 FNYEAQ. The V gene lost 4 bases and the J gene lost 5 bases, with 20 bases spanning the gap. This CDR3 has 16 amino acids. The CDR3, as DNA: TGTGCCAGCAGCTGGGGGGCTGGCGGCGCGGGGACTGAAGCTTTCTTT. Translated, it gives CASSWGAGGAGTEAFF.

This clonotype came up a few times. V is TRBV19 and J is TRBJ1-5; D might be TRBD1 (6 bases). The CDR3 totals 13 residues. Germline loops: CDR1 LNHDA, CDR2 SQIVND (reference sequence). Trimming took off 11 bases at V and 4 bases at J, with 15 bases between the two ends. CDR3 sequence (DNA): TGTGCCGGAGCAACAGGGTTTAATCAGCCCCAGCATTTT. This codes for CAGATGFNQPQHF.

This clonotype was found many times. The chain carries TRBV12-3 or TRBV12-4 and TRBJ2-3; no clear D. The CDR3 sequence is 14 residues long. V lost 0 bases to trimming and J lost 2 bases, with 6 bases between them. CDR3: CASSLARYTDTQYF. CDR3 DNA: TGTGCCAGCAGTTTAGCCCGATACACAGATACGCAGTATTTT.

The V call is TRBV7-6, the J call TRBJ2-3; 15 nucleotides agree with TRBD2. This CDR3 has 19 residues. Germline V lookup: CDR1 SGHVS, CDR2 FNYEAQ. Trimming took 0 bases from V and 4 from J; bases not matched to a gene: 8. The CDR3 protein is CASSLALGLAGGPPDTQYF. The CDR3 nucleotides read TGTGCCAGCAGCTTAGCGCTCGGACTAGCGGGGGGGCCCCCAGATACGCAGTATTTT.

The gene calls are TRBV5-1 and TRBJ2-1; 11 bases fit TRBD2. Germline lookup yields CDR1 SGHRS and CDR2 YFSETQ. The V and J ends lost 0 bases and 6 bases, in that order; junction bases with no gene match: 5. The CDR3 is 16 amino acids. As DNA, the CDR3 is TGCGCCAGCAGCTTGGGAATGACTAGCGGGGTCAATGAGCAGTTCTTC. Translated, it gives CASSLGMTSGVNEQFF.

The chain recombines TRBV18 with TRBJ2-7; D unclear. Per germline, CDR1 KGHSH and CDR2 LQKENI. The CDR3 totals 16 residues. Deletions cut 1 base from V and 0 bases from J, with 13 bases between. For the CDR3, the DNA is TGTGCCAGCTCACCACGCGGAACGGCGGTCTCCTACGAGCAGTACTTC. This encodes CASSPRGTAVSYEQYF. Drawing the rest from reference TRBV18 and TRBJ2-7, the complete variable domain is NAGVMQNPRHLVRRRGQEARLRCSPMKGHSHVYWYRQLPEEGLKFMVYLQKENIIDESGMPKERFSAEFPKEGPSILRIQQVVRGDSAAYFCASSPRGTAVSYEQYFGPGTRLTVT.

The rearrangement joins TRBV10-3 to TRBJ2-2; D possibly corresponds to TRBD2 (5 bases). This CDR3 contains 13 residues. Trimming shortened V by 6 bases and J by 2 bases, and 7 bases separated the two germline ends. Germline V gene lookup returns CDR1 ENHRY and CDR2 SYGVKD. The CDR3 sequence is CAIRDLNTGELFF. The CDR3, as DNA: TGTGCCATCAGGGACTTAAACACCGGGGAGCTGTTTTTT.

This sequence joins TRBV7-9 and TRBJ2-1; TRBD2 matches at 9 bases. There are 15 residues in the CDR3. Looked up from germline, CDR1 is SEHNR and CDR2 is FQNEAQ (reference sequence). With 5 bases clipped from V and 4 bases from J, the junction kept 6 bases outside the gene matches. In DNA form, the CDR3 reads TGTGCCAGCAGCGCTTGGCGGGAGGGTTACAATGAGCAGTTCTTC. It translates to CASSAWREGYNEQFF.

This chain links TRBV4-1 with TRBJ2-7, with D possibly TRBD1 on 6 matching bases. Trimming stripped 3 bases from V and 0 bases from J, with 15 bases between. CDR1 and CDR2 (germline): MGHRA, YSYEKL. CDR3 length: 16 amino acids. The CDR3 region is CASSQNWGQGSYEQYF. The DNA for the CDR3 is TGCGCCAGCAGCCAGAATTGGGGGCAGGGCTCCTACGAGCAGTACTTC.

This clonotype occurred many times. The chain employs TRBV13 and TRBJ2-7; TRBD2 agrees at 9 bases. Germline V gene lookup returns CDR1 PRHDT and CDR2 FYEKMQ (reference sequence). The V gene end was trimmed by 5 bases and the J gene end by 5 bases; junction bases not matched to a gene: 13. The CDR3 consists of 16 residues. Here the CDR3 DNA reads TGTGCCAGCAGCCCCCGTATAGCGGGAGACAGGGACGAGCAGTACTTC. This sequence encodes CASSPRIAGDRDEQYF.

At least ten counts were recorded for this clonotype. This rearrangement joins TRBV29-1 to TRBJ1-2; D gene ambiguous. V dropped 7 bases and J dropped 12 bases, with 18 bases sitting between them. The CDR3 runs to 11 residues. Germline V gene sequence: CDR1 SQVTM, CDR2 ANQGSEA. CDR3 sequence (DNA): TGCAGCGCTCCCGCCGGGCAGTCGAACACCTTC. Its translation: CSAPAGQSNTF.

The V call is TRBV29-1, the J call TRBJ2-2, with a weak D call TRBD1 (5 bases). Trimming cost V 4 bases and J 0 bases, with 9 bases left between them. The CDR3 is 14 amino acids. Germline V gene data show CDR1 as SQVTM and CDR2 as ANQGSEA. The CDR3 loop reads CSVGVRANTGELFF. CDR3 sequence (DNA): TGCAGCGTTGGAGTCAGGGCGAACACCGGGGAGCTGTTTTTT.

The rearrangement uses TRBV7-9 and TRBJ1-2; D is perhaps TRBD1 (6 bases). With 5 bases removed from V and 6 bases from J, the gap between germline ends came to 13 bases. This CDR3 is 13 amino acids long. Germline-derived CDR1 and CDR2 are SEHNR and FQNEAQ (reference sequence). In nucleotides, the CDR3 is TGTGCCAGCAGCCCCGTCCCAGGGGATGGCTACACCTTC. It translates to CASSPVPGDGYTF.